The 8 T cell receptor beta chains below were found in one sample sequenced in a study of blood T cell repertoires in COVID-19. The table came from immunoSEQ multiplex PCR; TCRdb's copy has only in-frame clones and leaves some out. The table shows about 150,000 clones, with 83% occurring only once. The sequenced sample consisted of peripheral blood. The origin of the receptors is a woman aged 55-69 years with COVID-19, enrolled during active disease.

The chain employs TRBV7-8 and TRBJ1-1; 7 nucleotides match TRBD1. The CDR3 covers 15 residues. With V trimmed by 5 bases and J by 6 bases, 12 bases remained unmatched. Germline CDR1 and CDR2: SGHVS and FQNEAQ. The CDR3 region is CASSQGTDAIAEAFF. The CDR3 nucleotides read TGTGCCAGCAGCCAAGGGACAGACGCGATCGCTGAAGCTTTCTTT.

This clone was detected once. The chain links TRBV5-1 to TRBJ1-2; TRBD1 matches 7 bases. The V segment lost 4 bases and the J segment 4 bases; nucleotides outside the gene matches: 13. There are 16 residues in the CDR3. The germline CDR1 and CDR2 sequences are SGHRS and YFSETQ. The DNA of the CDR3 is TGCGCCAGCAGCCGGGACAGTCAAACTCGCGGCTATGGCTACACCTTC. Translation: CASSRDSQTRGYGYTF.

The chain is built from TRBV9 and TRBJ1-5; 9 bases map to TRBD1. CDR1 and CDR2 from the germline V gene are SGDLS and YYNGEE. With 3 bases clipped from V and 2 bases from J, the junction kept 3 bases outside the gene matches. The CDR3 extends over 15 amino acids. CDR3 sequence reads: CASSEGQGGNQPQHF. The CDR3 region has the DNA TGTGCCAGCAGCGAGGGACAGGGAGGCAATCAGCCCCAGCATTTT.

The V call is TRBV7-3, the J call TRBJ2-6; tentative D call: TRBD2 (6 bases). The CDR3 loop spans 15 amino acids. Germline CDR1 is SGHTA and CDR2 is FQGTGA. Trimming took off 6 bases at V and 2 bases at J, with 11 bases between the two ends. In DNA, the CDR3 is TGTGCCAGCAGTCCGTCGGGGGCTGGGGCCAACGTCCTGACTTTC. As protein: CASSPSGAGANVLTF.

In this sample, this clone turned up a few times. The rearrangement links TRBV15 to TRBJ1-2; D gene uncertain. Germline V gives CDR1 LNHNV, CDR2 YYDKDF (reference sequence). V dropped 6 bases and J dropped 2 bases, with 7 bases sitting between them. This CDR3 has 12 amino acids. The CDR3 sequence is CATSLYNYGYTF. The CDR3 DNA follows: TGTGCCACCAGTCTCTACAACTATGGCTACACCTTC.

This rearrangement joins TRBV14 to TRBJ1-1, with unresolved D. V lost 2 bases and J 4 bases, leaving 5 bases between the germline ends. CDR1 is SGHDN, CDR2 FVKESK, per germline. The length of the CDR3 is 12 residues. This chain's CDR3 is CASSQISTEAFF. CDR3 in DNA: TGTGCCAGCAGCCAAATCAGCACTGAAGCTTTCTTT.

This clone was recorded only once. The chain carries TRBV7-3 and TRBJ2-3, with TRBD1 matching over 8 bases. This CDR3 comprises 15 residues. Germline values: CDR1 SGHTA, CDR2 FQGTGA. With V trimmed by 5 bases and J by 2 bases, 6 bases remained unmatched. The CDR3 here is CASSPGGRSTDTQYF. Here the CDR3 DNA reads TGTGCCAGCAGCCCAGGGGGCAGATCCACAGATACGCAGTATTTT.

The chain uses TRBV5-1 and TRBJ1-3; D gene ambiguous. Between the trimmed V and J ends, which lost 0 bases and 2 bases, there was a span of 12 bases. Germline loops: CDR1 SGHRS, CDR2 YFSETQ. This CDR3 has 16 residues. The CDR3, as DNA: TGCGCCAGCAGCTTGGAAAGAGGTCTCGCTGGAAACACCATATATTTT. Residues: CASSLERGLAGNTIYF.